This T cell receptor (beta chain) was found in a study of cytomegalovirus exposure and HLA in healthy donors. A note on this clone: Its specificity is unknown.

60 Vbeta and 13 Jbeta primers were used in PCR. The data were produced by immunoSEQ multiplex PCR, yet TCRdb's version contains in-frame clones alone and is incomplete. Here the sample spans approximately 150,000 clones, 70% to 90% being singletons. Study-wide findings and caveats: By a later analysis, the bulk of CMV-associated TCR beta chains appeared HLA-restricted. A classifier reportedly called cytomegalovirus status with high sensitivity and specificity. Follow-up analysis later connected one missense variant in DCLRE1C with trimming of TCR beta V- and J-genes. Associated with HLA alleles at 0.05 false discovery rate in a later analysis were 16,951 TCR beta sequences.

Looked up from germline, CDR1 is SGDLS and CDR2 is YYNGEE. Trimming cost V 2 bases and J 6 bases, with 12 bases left between them. This CDR3 has 14 residues. The specimen was PBMCs. J is TRBJ1-5 and V is TRBV9, with D possibly TRBD1 on 6 matching bases. The clonotype originates from a man under 40 in good health and CMV-seropositive. CDR3 region: CASSVGQGSQPQHF. CDR3 in DNA: TGTGCCAGCAGCGTTGGGCAGGGGAGTCAGCCCCAGCATTTT.